These 4 T cell receptor beta chains came from one sample sequenced in a study of blood T cell repertoires in COVID-19. Sequenced by immunoSEQ multiplex PCR; TCRdb stores in-frame clones only, minus some. The table has 180,000 or so clones, roughly 80% seen once. Sequencing was performed on peripheral blood. These receptors all stem from a human donor with acute or convalescent COVID-19. The donor label of this sample is uncertain.

The CDR3 loop reads CASSPLVSRSVPGELFF. CDR3 nucleotides: TGTGCCAGCTCACCACTCGTTTCCAGATCTGTCCCCGGGGAGCTGTTTTTT. This chain connects TRBV18 to TRBJ2-2; D remains ambiguous. CDR3 length equals 17 residues. Trimming took 1 base from V and 6 from J, leaving 18 bases between them. CDR1 is KGHSH, CDR2 LQKENI, per germline.

The J gene is TRBJ1-1, the V gene TRBV9; the D is unclear. Germline V gene data show CDR1 as SGDLS and CDR2 as YYNGEE. Between the trimmed V and J ends, which lost 2 bases and 0 bases, there was a span of 11 bases. The CDR3 runs 15 residues. CDR3 bases: TGTGCCAGCAGCGTCAATCTGGACTTGAACACTGAAGCTTTCTTT. It codes for CASSVNLDLNTEAFF.

The chain is built from TRBV11-3 and TRBJ2-1; tentatively, D is TRBD2 (6 bases). The CDR3 spans 15 residues. Germline V gene lookup returns CDR1 SGHNT and CDR2 YENEEA. V shed 5 bases and J shed 8 bases, with 19 bases lying between them. This CDR3 is CASSRSGDLGHEQFF. The CDR3 DNA is TGTGCCAGCAGCCGCTCGGGGGACTTGGGCCATGAGCAGTTCTTC.

The chain is built from TRBV29-1 and TRBJ1-1, with 11 bases identical to TRBD1. The CDR3 has 13 residues. V shed 7 bases, J shed 3 bases, and the junction held 4 bases outside the gene matches. Germline V gene lookup returns CDR1 SQVTM and CDR2 ANQGSEA. CDR3 residues: CSGRTGGDTEAFF. As DNA, the CDR3 is TGCAGCGGACGGACAGGGGGCGACACTGAAGCTTTCTTT.